The 16 T cell receptor beta chains presented below share a single source sample, sequenced in a study of graft-versus-host responses after intestinal transplantation. The repertoire was sequenced with immunoSEQ multiplex PCR; TCRdb's copy has only in-frame clones and lacks some. The sample contains around 90,000 clones, around 92% of which appear only once. For these receptors, no antigen is known. Specimen: unstimulated CD8+ T cells sorted from spleen or lymph node cells, collected before transplant. The receptors come from a human donor who was the organ donor for an intestinal transplant.

The V and J genes are TRBV5-1 and TRBJ2-7; D ambiguous. V lost 1 base and J lost 1, with 6 bases in between. This CDR3 has 13 residues. Germline V gives CDR1 SGHRS, CDR2 YFSETQ. For the CDR3, the DNA is TGCGCCAGCAGCTTGTTCGGGTCCTACGAGCAGTACTTC. Residues: CASSLFGSYEQYF. The full variable domain, rest sourced from reference TRBV5-1 and TRBJ2-7, is KAGVTQTPRYLIKTRGQQVTLSCSPISGHRSVSWYQQTPGQGLQFLFEYFSETQRNKGNFPGRFSGRQFSNSRSEMNVSTLELGDSALYLCASSLFGSYEQYFGPGTRLTVT.

The chain links TRBV4-1 to TRBJ2-7; D gene ambiguous. The CDR3 has 16 amino acids. Trimming took off 1 base at V and 4 bases at J, with 17 bases between the two ends. Germline V CDR1 and CDR2: MGHRA, YSYEKL. CDR3 sequence (DNA): TGCGCCAGCAGCCAAGCTACCCCGCTTCGAGCATACGAGCAGTACTTC. Translated, it gives CASSQATPLRAYEQYF.

J is TRBJ2-1 and V is TRBV29-1, with D perhaps matching TRBD2 (5 bases). V lost 2 bases, J lost 8 bases, and 10 bases lay in between. This CDR3 has 12 residues. CDR1 SQVTM and CDR2 ANQGSEA come from the germline V gene. The CDR3 reads CSVEPRADEQFF. The CDR3 region has the DNA TGCAGCGTTGAACCGAGGGCGGATGAGCAGTTCTTC.

This clone was seen a single time. The V gene is TRBV30, the J gene TRBJ2-5, with TRBD1 matching 10 bases. Germline loops: CDR1 GTSNPN, CDR2 SVGIG (reference sequence). Trimming cost V 5 bases and J 3 bases; bases outside gene matches: 6. The CDR3 is made up of 14 amino acids. CDR3 amino acids: CAWSGTGAEETQYF. Written as DNA, the CDR3 is TGTGCCTGGTCCGGGACAGGGGCCGAAGAGACCCAGTACTTC.

The J gene is TRBJ2-7, the V gene TRBV27, with D perhaps matching TRBD1 (6 bases). The V and J ends lost 5 bases and 3 bases respectively, with 17 bases between them. The CDR3 is made up of 15 amino acids. CDR1 and CDR2 from the germline V gene are MNHEY and SMNVEV (reference sequence). CDR3 residues: CASSTYRDTLYEQYF. CDR3 nucleotides: TGTGCCAGCAGTACATACCGGGACACCCTCTACGAGCAGTACTTC.

V and J are TRBV11-1 and TRBJ2-3, with TRBD2 as a possible D gene (6 bases). The CDR3 is made up of 14 amino acids. The V end lost 3 bases, the J end lost 6 bases, and 13 bases lay between the germline ends. Germline V lookup: CDR1 SGHAT, CDR2 FQDESV (reference sequence). In nucleotides, the CDR3 is TGTGCCAGCAGCTTCCTGGGGGGACCGGATACGCAGTATTTT. Residues: CASSFLGGPDTQYF.

The chain uses TRBV28 and TRBJ2-7, with D tentatively TRBD1 (5 bases). Germline V lookup: CDR1 MDHEN, CDR2 SYDVKM. This CDR3 spans 15 amino acids. The ends were cut back, 0 bases at V and 3 bases at J, with 12 bases in the middle. The CDR3 coding sequence is TGTGCCAGCAGTTTATGGGACAACACGAACTACGAGCAGTACTTC. Its protein is CASSLWDNTNYEQYF. Full variable domain (remainder filled in from reference TRBV28 and TRBJ2-7): DVKVTQSSRYLVKRTGEKVFLECVQDMDHENMFWYRQDPGLGLRLIYFSYDVKMKEKGDIPEGYSVSREKKERFSLILESASTNQTSMYLCASSLWDNTNYEQYFGPGTRLTVT.

The chain has TRBV6-5 and TRBJ2-1; tentative D call: TRBD2 (5 bases). The CDR3 is 15 residues long. Trimming shortened V by 2 bases and J by 0 bases, and 8 bases separated the two germline ends. Germline CDR1 reads MNHEY; CDR2 reads SVGAGI. The CDR3 is CASSYKADSYNEQFF. CDR3 DNA: TGTGCCAGCAGTTACAAAGCGGACTCCTACAATGAGCAGTTCTTC.

The V gene is TRBV11-3, the J gene TRBJ2-1, with D possibly TRBD2 on 6 matching bases. The CDR3 runs 15 residues. The V end lost 0 bases, the J end lost 0 bases, and 6 bases lay between the germline ends. Germline V gives CDR1 SGHNT, CDR2 YENEEA. CDR3 region: CASSLERDSYNEQFF. For the CDR3, the DNA is TGTGCCAGCAGCTTAGAGCGGGACTCCTACAATGAGCAGTTCTTC.

Points on this clone: One junction end does not reproduce the germline sequence, and a read error may be involved. The gene calls are TRBV5-6 and TRBJ2-5; the D gene is possibly TRBD2 (5 bases). The germline gives CDR1 SGHDT, CDR2 YYEEEE. CDR3 size: 14 residues. CDR3 sequence reads: CASSLGSSGETQHF. CDR3 sequence (DNA): TGTGCCAGCAGCTTGGGGTCAAGCGGAGAGACCCAGCACTTC.

The chain has TRBV20-1 and TRBJ2-1, with D perhaps TRBD1 (6 bases). This CDR3 has 11 residues. The V and J ends lost 1 base and 10 bases respectively, with 8 bases between them. The germline V gene encodes CDR1 DFQATT and CDR2 SNEGSKA (reference sequence). CDR3 protein: CSARVQGEQFF. In nucleotides, the CDR3 is TGCAGTGCTAGAGTACAGGGCGAGCAGTTCTTC.

The rearrangement uses TRBV4-1 and TRBJ2-7, with D perhaps TRBD1 (6 bases). CDR3 length equals 16 residues. Germline values: CDR1 MGHRA, CDR2 YSYEKL. V was cut by 0 bases and J by 3 bases, with 15 bases left in between. The CDR3 nucleotides are TGCGCCAGCAGCCAAGACGCCGGGACAAGTTTCTACGAGCAGTACTTC. Translating it yields CASSQDAGTSFYEQYF.

The chain has TRBV15 and TRBJ2-3; a possible D gene is TRBD1 (6 bases). CDR1 and CDR2 (germline): LNHNV, YYDKDF (reference sequence). The CDR3 is 18 residues long. V shed 0 bases and J shed 2 bases, with 18 bases lying between them. The CDR3 region has the DNA TGTGCCACCAGCAGAGAGGATTTGTTAACAGGGCCCACAGATACGCAGTATTTT. Its protein is CATSREDLLTGPTDTQYF. The entire variable domain, with the rest obtained from reference TRBV15 and TRBJ2-3, is as follows: DAMVIQNPRYQVTQFGKPVTLSCSQTLNHNVMYWYQQKSSQAPKLLFHYYDKDFNNEADTPDNFQSRRPNTSFCFLDIRSPGLGDTAMYLCATSREDLLTGPTDTQYFGPGTRLTVL.

The CDR3 protein is CASSLGVSYGYTF. CDR3 coding DNA: TGTGCCAGCAGCTTAGGTGTCTCCTATGGCTACACCTTC. J is TRBJ1-2 and V is TRBV7-9; D unclear. Trimming removed 1 base at V and 4 bases at J, with 7 bases between. Germline V gene data show CDR1 as SEHNR and CDR2 as FQNEAQ (reference sequence). The CDR3 extends over 13 amino acids.

The gene calls are TRBV5-1 and TRBJ1-1; D call uncertain. V lost 1 base and J 0 bases, leaving 7 bases between the germline ends. The CDR3 sequence is 14 residues long. In germline, CDR1 is SGHRS, CDR2 YFSETQ. DNA of the CDR3: TGCGCCAGCAGCTTGATACCAGTGAACACTGAAGCTTTCTTT. Translated: CASSLIPVNTEAFF.

The rearrangement links TRBV6-5 to TRBJ2-2; possibly TRBD2 for D (6 bases). Germline V gene sequence: CDR1 MNHEY, CDR2 SVGAGI. Trimming took off 2 bases at V and 6 bases at J, with 7 bases between the two ends. This CDR3 is 13 amino acids long. The CDR3, as DNA: TGTGCCAGCAGTTACAGCGGGTCCGGGGAGCTGTTTTTT. It encodes CASSYSGSGELFF.